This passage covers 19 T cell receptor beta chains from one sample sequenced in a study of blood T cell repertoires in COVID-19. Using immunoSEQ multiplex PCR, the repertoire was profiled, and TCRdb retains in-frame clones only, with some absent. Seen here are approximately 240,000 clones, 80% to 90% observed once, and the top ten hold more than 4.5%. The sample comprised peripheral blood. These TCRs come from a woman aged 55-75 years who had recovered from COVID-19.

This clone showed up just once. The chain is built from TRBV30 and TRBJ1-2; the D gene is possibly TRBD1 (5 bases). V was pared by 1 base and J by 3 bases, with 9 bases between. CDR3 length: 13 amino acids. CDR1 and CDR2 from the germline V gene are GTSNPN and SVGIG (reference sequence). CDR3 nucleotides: TGTGCCTGGAGTGAAGGGGCGTACTATGGCTACACCTTC. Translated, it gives CAWSEGAYYGYTF.

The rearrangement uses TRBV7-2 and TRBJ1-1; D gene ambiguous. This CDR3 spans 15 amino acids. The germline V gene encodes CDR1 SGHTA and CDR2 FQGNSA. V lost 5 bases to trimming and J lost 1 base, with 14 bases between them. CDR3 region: CASSPAGSTNTEAFF. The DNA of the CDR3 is TGTGCCAGCAGCCCCGCGGGTAGTACGAACACTGAAGCTTTCTTT.

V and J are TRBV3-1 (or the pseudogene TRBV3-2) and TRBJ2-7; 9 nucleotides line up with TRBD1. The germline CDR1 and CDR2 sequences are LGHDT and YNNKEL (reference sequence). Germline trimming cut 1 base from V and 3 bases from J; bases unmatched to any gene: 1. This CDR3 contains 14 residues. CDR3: CASSQGTGVYEQYF. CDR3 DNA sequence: TGTGCCAGCAGCCAAGGGACAGGGGTCTACGAGCAGTACTTC.

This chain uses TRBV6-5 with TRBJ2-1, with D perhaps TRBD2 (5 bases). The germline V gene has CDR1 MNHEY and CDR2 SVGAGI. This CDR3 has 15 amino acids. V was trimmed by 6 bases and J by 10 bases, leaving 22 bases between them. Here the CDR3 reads CASRRTHQGLGEQFF. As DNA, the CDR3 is TGTGCCAGCAGACGGACCCACCAAGGACTGGGCGAGCAGTTCTTC.

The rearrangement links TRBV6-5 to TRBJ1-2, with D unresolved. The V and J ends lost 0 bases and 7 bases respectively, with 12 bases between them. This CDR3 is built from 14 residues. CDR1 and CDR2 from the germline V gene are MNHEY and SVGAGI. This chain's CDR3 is CASSYSPTNGGYTF. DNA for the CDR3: TGTGCCAGCAGTTACTCGCCGACTAATGGTGGCTACACCTTC.

CDR3 nucleotide sequence: TGTGCCAGCAGCTTCTCCCAGGGGGGCTACAATGAGCAGTTCTTC. Translating gives CASSFSQGGYNEQFF. The V and J genes are TRBV5-5 and TRBJ2-1, with D maybe TRBD1 (7 bases). Germline values: CDR1 SGHKS, CDR2 YYEKEE (reference sequence). V was clipped by 2 bases and J by 3 bases, with 12 bases between them. CDR3 length: 15 amino acids. Filled out from reference TRBV5-5 and TRBJ2-1, the complete variable domain reads DAGVTQSPTHLIKTRGQQVTLRCSPISGHKSVSWYQQVLGQGPQFIFQYYEKEERGRGNFPDRFSARQFPNYSSELNVNALLLGDSALYLCASSFSQGGYNEQFFGPGTRLTVL.

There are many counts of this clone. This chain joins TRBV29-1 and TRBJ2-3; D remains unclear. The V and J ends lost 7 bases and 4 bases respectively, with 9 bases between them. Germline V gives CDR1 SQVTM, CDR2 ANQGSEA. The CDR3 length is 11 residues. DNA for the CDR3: TGCAGCGCGGGCCCTTCAGATACGCAGTATTTT. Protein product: CSAGPSDTQYF.

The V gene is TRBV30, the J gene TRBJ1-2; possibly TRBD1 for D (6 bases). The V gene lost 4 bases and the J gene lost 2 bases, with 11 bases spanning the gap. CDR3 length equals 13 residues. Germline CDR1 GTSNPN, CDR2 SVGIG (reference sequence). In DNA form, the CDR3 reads TGTGCCTGGACCTTCAGGGGAAACTATGGCTACACCTTC. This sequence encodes CAWTFRGNYGYTF.

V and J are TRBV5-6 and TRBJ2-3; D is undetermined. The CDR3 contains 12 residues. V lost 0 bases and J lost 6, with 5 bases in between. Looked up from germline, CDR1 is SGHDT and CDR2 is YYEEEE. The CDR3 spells CASSLERDTQYF. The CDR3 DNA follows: TGTGCCAGCAGCTTGGAGAGGGATACGCAGTATTTT.

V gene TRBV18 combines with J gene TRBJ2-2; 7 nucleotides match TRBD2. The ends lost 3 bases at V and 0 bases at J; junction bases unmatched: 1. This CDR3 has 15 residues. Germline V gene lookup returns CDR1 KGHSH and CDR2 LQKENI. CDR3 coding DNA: TGTGCCAGCTCACCGGGACTAACGAACACCGGGGAGCTGTTTTTT. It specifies CASSPGLTNTGELFF.

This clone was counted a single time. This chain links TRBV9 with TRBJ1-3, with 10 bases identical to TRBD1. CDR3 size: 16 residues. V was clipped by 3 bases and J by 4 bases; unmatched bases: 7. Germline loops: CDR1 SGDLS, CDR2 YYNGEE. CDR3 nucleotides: TGTGCCAGCAGCGAGCCGGGACAGGGGATCGGAAACACCATATATTTT. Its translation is CASSEPGQGIGNTIYF.

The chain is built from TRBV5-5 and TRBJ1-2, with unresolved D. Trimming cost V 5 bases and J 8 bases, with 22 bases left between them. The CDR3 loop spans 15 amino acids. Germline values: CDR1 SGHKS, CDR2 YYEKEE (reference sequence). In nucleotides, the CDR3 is TGTGCCAGCAGTCCCGAGGCAGTCCCCCGGATGGGCTACACCTTC. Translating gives CASSPEAVPRMGYTF.

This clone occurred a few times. The CDR3 region has the DNA TGTGCCAGCAGCCGAAAACTCGGGGTCCCTAATTCACCCCTCCACTTT. This translates into CASSRKLGVPNSPLHF. The J gene is TRBJ1-6, the V gene TRBV5-8; no definite D call. Trimming shortened V by 4 bases and J by 6 bases, and 17 bases separated the two germline ends. CDR3 size: 16 residues. Germline V CDR1 and CDR2: SGHTS, YDEGEE.

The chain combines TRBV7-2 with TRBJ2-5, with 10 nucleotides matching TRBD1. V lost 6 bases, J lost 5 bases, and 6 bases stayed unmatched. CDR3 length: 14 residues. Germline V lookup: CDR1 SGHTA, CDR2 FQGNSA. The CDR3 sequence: CASRRDRGEETQYF. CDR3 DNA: TGTGCCAGCAGACGGGACAGGGGAGAGGAGACCCAGTACTTC.

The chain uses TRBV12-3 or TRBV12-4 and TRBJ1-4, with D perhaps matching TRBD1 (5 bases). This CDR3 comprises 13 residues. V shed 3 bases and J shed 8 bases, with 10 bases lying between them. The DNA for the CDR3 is TGTGCCAGCAGTTTTGGACATTTAGAAAAACTGTTTTTT. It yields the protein CASSFGHLEKLFF.

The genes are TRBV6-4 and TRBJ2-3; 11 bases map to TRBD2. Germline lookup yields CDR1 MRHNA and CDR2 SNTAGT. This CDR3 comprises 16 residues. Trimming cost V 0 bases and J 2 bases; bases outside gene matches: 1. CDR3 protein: CASSDSSGGATDTQYF. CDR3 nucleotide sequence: TGTGCCAGCAGTGACTCTAGCGGGGGGGCCACAGATACGCAGTATTTT.

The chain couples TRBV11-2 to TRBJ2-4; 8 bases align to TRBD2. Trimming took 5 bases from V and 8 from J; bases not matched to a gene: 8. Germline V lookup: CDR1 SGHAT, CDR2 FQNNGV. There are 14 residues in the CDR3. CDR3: CASSQGRRGDIQYF. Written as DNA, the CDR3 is TGTGCCAGCAGCCAGGGACGGCGGGGGGACATTCAGTACTTC.

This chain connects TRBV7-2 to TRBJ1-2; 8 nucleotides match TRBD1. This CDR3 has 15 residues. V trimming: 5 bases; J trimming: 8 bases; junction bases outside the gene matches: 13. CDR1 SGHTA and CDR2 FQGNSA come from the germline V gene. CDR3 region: CASSPDSGQGRGYTF. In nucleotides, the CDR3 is TGTGCCAGCAGCCCGGACTCAGGACAGGGTCGCGGCTACACCTTC.

The CDR3 sequence is CASSQDREGNTEAFF. For the CDR3, the DNA is TGCGCCAGCAGCCAAGATCGAGAGGGGAACACTGAAGCTTTCTTT. The genes are TRBV4-3 and TRBJ1-1; D is ambiguous. This CDR3 has 15 residues. From germline, CDR1 is LGHNA and CDR2 YSLEER. The V gene lost 0 bases and the J gene lost 1 base, with 9 bases spanning the gap.